One and the same sample provided the 5 T cell receptor beta chains below, sequenced in a study of shared clonotypes between healthy human individuals. The table came from immunoSEQ multiplex PCR; TCRdb's copy has only in-frame clones and leaves some out. The sample contains around 1.1 million clones, approximately 80% of which appear only once. Sequenced input: memory CD4+ T cells from PBMCs. The subset here: CD45RA-negative fraction. Every receptor here comes from a man aged 18 to 30 in good health. Some clones in this sample may be carry-over from other donors' samples.

The sample holds one count of this clone. The J gene is TRBJ2-5, the V gene TRBV27; a possible D gene is TRBD2 (6 bases). The CDR3 has 14 amino acids. Between the trimmed V and J ends, which lost 0 bases and 5 bases, there was a span of 10 bases. The germline V gene encodes CDR1 MNHEY and CDR2 SMNVEV (reference sequence). The CDR3 sequence is CASSLSRGGETQYF. In DNA, the CDR3 is TGTGCCAGCAGTTTATCGAGAGGAGGGGAGACCCAGTACTTC.

Of note for this clone: A single base is all that separates this from a far larger clone, so a read error is likely. The V and J genes are TRBV30 and TRBJ2-3; 7 nucleotides agree with TRBD2. CDR3 length: 12 amino acids. CDR1 is GTSNPN, CDR2 SVGIG, per germline (reference sequence). The CDR3 here is CAWSVGLVGSSF. CDR3 nucleotides: TGTGCCTGGAGTGTAGGACTAGTAGGTTCTTCTTTT.

The chain carries TRBV29-1 and TRBJ2-1; D possibly corresponds to TRBD2 (5 bases). The CDR3 has 13 amino acids. The V gene lost 4 bases and the J gene lost 5 bases, with 12 bases spanning the gap. CDR1 and CDR2 (germline): SQVTM, ANQGSEA. The CDR3 protein is CSVGGIYHNEQFF. For the CDR3, the DNA is TGCAGCGTTGGAGGGATTTACCACAATGAGCAGTTCTTC.

This chain uses TRBV28 with TRBJ2-3, with D uncertain. The CDR3 totals 13 residues. Germline V CDR1 and CDR2: MDHEN, SYDVKM. V was pared by 3 bases and J by 4 bases, with 8 bases between. Here the CDR3 DNA reads TGTGCCAGCAGTTTGGCGACGGCAGATACGCAGTATTTT. Its protein is CASSLATADTQYF.

The V and J genes are TRBV30 and TRBJ2-3, with 12 bases fitting TRBD2. Trimming removed 3 bases from V and 4 bases from J; junction bases left unmatched: 2. CDR3 length: 14 residues. Per the germline V gene, CDR1 is GTSNPN and CDR2 is SVGIG (reference sequence). The CDR3 loop reads CAWRTSGSADTQYF. The CDR3 DNA sequence: TGTGCCTGGAGGACTAGCGGGAGTGCAGATACGCAGTATTTT.